A single sample gave rise to the 26 T cell receptor beta chains below, sequenced in a study of blood T cell repertoires in COVID-19. Using immunoSEQ multiplex PCR, the repertoire was profiled, and TCRdb retains in-frame clones only, with some absent. The sample shows some 250,000 clones, 75% to 90% of them seen only once. The sample comprised peripheral blood. These TCRs come from a woman in her twenties or thirties who had recovered from COVID-19.

The gene calls are TRBV7-3 and TRBJ2-2, with D possibly TRBD2 on 5 matching bases. The CDR3 is 14 residues long. V was cut by 0 bases and J by 3 bases, with 5 bases left in between. Germline V lookup: CDR1 SGHTA, CDR2 FQGTGA. The CDR3 reads CASSLTRDTGELFF. The CDR3 DNA sequence: TGTGCCAGCAGCTTAACGAGGGACACCGGGGAGCTGTTTTTT.

The chain recombines TRBV7-2 with TRBJ1-5; 9 bases are shared with TRBD1. The germline V gene has CDR1 SGHTA and CDR2 FQGNSA. The CDR3 length is 18 residues. V shed 5 bases and J 6 bases; nucleotides not matched to a gene: 17. For the CDR3, the DNA is TGTGCCAGCAGCCCCCCCCCGGGACAGGGAACTCGTGTTCAGCCCCAGCATTTT. The encoded protein is CASSPPPGQGTRVQPQHF.

The chain is built from TRBV2 and TRBJ1-6, with D hard to call. Trimming stripped 0 bases from V and 8 bases from J, with 11 bases between. Looked up from germline, CDR1 is SNHLY and CDR2 is FYNNEI. CDR3 length: 15 residues. The CDR3 DNA is TGTGCCAGCAGTGAAGCGGAGGTTTTCGATTCACCCCTCCACTTT. Its protein product is CASSEAEVFDSPLHF.

The chain is built from TRBV5-1 and TRBJ2-7; TRBD2 is a possible D gene (6 bases). The V gene's germline CDR1 is SGHRS and CDR2 YFSETQ. V was trimmed by 3 bases and J by 0 bases, leaving 19 bases between them. The CDR3 extends over 17 amino acids. The CDR3 loop is CASSSGWLAASSYEQYF. CDR3 sequence (DNA): TGCGCCAGCAGCTCTGGGTGGTTAGCGGCAAGCTCCTACGAGCAGTACTTC.

This clone was seen many times. V gene TRBV11-2 combines with J gene TRBJ2-1; D might be TRBD2 (6 bases). This CDR3 has 15 amino acids. Trimming stripped 3 bases from V and 8 bases from J, with 17 bases between. Germline V CDR1 and CDR2: SGHAT, FQNNGV. This chain's CDR3 is CASSLDLGRFHEQFF. The CDR3 region has the DNA TGTGCCAGCAGCTTGGACTTAGGGAGGTTCCATGAGCAGTTCTTC.

The chain uses TRBV5-5 and TRBJ1-5, with D hard to call. The CDR3 runs to 13 residues. CDR1 and CDR2 from the germline V gene are SGHKS and YYEKEE (reference sequence). V lost 0 bases to trimming and J lost 7 bases, with 8 bases between them. CDR3 DNA: TGTGCCAGCAGCTTGGACTCCACCCAGCCCCAGCATTTT. It codes for CASSLDSTQPQHF.

This chain uses TRBV30 with TRBJ2-7; 8 bases are shared with TRBD1. Trimming at V came to 0 bases and at J to 4 bases, leaving 11 bases not matched to a gene. Germline assignment: CDR1 GTSNPN and CDR2 SVGIG (reference sequence). The CDR3 totals 16 residues. The CDR3 coding sequence is TGTGCCTGGAGTGTTCGTAGCTGGACAGGGCGTTACGAGCAGTACTTC. Its translation is CAWSVRSWTGRYEQYF.

This clone was picked up one time. This same CDR3 is encoded by further DNA sequences in the sample. The chain links TRBV6-1 to TRBJ1-2; 8 bases map to TRBD1. Per germline, CDR1 MNHNS and CDR2 SASEGT. The V gene end was trimmed by 2 bases and the J gene end by 8 bases; junction bases not matched to a gene: 4. This CDR3 spans 13 amino acids. The CDR3, as DNA: TGTGCCAGCAGTGAACAGGGGGCGCAGGGCTACACCTTC. Its protein product is CASSEQGAQGYTF.

The CDR3 protein is CASSQVGDSHSRLFF. The CDR3 DNA reads as TGTGCCAGCAGCCAAGTAGGAGACAGCCACTCAAGACTGTTTTTT. This chain connects TRBV14 to TRBJ1-4; D might be TRBD1 (5 bases). From germline, CDR1 is SGHDN and CDR2 FVKESK. V gave up 1 base and J gave up 13 bases, with 19 bases separating them. CDR3 length: 15 amino acids.

This rearrangement joins TRBV5-4 to TRBJ1-2; D is unclear. Trimming cost V 5 bases and J 3 bases, with 14 bases left between them. Germline V gene data show CDR1 as SGHNT and CDR2 as YYREEE (reference sequence). This CDR3 has 14 amino acids. For the CDR3, the DNA is TGTGCCAGCAGTCTTGCCGGGAATCACTATGGCTACACCTTC. This translates into CASSLAGNHYGYTF.

The V and J genes are TRBV19 and TRBJ1-5, with a possible D match to TRBD1 (5 bases). Germline V lookup: CDR1 LNHDA, CDR2 SQIVND (reference sequence). The CDR3 is 15 amino acids. V was clipped by 3 bases and J by 3 bases, with 12 bases between them. The CDR3 nucleotides are TGTGCCAGTAGTATCGTGGGACTTAACAATCAGCCCCAGCATTTT. Its translation is CASSIVGLNNQPQHF.

The rearrangement links TRBV3-1 (or the pseudogene TRBV3-2) to TRBJ2-7; the match to TRBD1 covers 8 bases. Per the germline V gene, CDR1 is LGHDT and CDR2 is YNNKEL (reference sequence). V shed 4 bases, J shed 3 bases, and the junction held 5 bases outside the gene matches. This CDR3 is built from 14 residues. This chain's CDR3 is CASSLGTGIYEQYF. Here the CDR3 DNA reads TGTGCCAGCAGCCTCGGGACAGGTATCTACGAGCAGTACTTC.

The chain employs TRBV7-9 and TRBJ2-7, with 7 bases identical to TRBD1. This CDR3 comprises 14 residues. Germline trimming cut 5 bases from V and 1 base from J; bases unmatched to any gene: 5. Germline assignment: CDR1 SEHNR and CDR2 FQNEAQ (reference sequence). The CDR3 nucleotides are TGTGCCAGCAGCCACCGGACAGGTTCCTACGAGCAGTACTTC. As protein: CASSHRTGSYEQYF.

The chain recombines TRBV7-9 with TRBJ2-2; 7 bases are shared with TRBD1. Germline lookup yields CDR1 SEHNR and CDR2 FQNEAQ (reference sequence). V lost 5 bases to trimming and J lost 3 bases; unmatched junction nucleotides: 6. The CDR3 is made up of 15 amino acids. CDR3 nucleotides: TGTGCCAGCAGCCTACGAGACAGGGACACCGGGGAGCTGTTTTTT. Translation: CASSLRDRDTGELFF.

The chain joins TRBV19 to TRBJ2-1, with 11 positions matching TRBD2. The CDR3 consists of 15 residues. Germline V gives CDR1 LNHDA, CDR2 SQIVND (reference sequence). J lost 9 bases, V lost 5 bases, and 9 bases had no gene match. CDR3 nucleotide sequence: TGTGCCAGTAGTCCCAGTAGCGGGGGGGCCTTTGAGCAGTTCTTC. This codes for CASSPSSGGAFEQFF.

Comments on this clone: Different DNA sequences within this sample yield the same CDR3. The rearrangement uses TRBV6-5 and TRBJ1-2; D remains ambiguous. Between the trimmed V and J ends, which lost 0 bases and 0 bases, there was a span of 5 bases. CDR1 MNHEY and CDR2 SVGAGI come from the germline V gene. The CDR3 is 14 residues long. In DNA form, the CDR3 reads TGTGCCAGCAGTTACTCGAGTCCTAACTATGGCTACACCTTC. Amino acids: CASSYSSPNYGYTF.

The chain joins TRBV7-6 to TRBJ2-3; 8 bases agree with TRBD2. V dropped 1 base and J dropped 1; count of bases not matched to a gene: 4. CDR1 and CDR2 (germline): SGHVS, FNYEAQ. This CDR3 has 16 amino acids. The CDR3 DNA reads as TGTGCCAGCAGCTTAGAGGCGGGGGGACGCACAGATACGCAGTATTTT. This encodes CASSLEAGGRTDTQYF.

V and J are TRBV2 and TRBJ2-1; TRBD2 matches at 9 bases. This CDR3 is 15 amino acids long. Germline V CDR1 and CDR2: SNHLY, FYNNEI. Trimming took 8 bases from V and 4 from J; bases not matched to a gene: 9. CDR3 DNA: TGTGCCAGCCAACTGACTAGCGGTCTATACAATGAGCAGTTCTTC. It is translated as CASQLTSGLYNEQFF.

This chain connects TRBV5-4 to TRBJ1-4, with unresolved D. The CDR3 runs to 13 residues. The V gene lost 4 bases and the J gene lost 6 bases, with 10 bases spanning the gap. CDR1 and CDR2 from the germline V gene are SGHNT and YYREEE (reference sequence). The CDR3: CASSVRGYEKLFF. The CDR3 DNA follows: TGTGCCAGCAGCGTCCGGGGATATGAAAAACTGTTTTTT.

This clone was seen only once. The chain combines TRBV13 with TRBJ2-3; no clear D gene. Per the germline V gene, CDR1 is PRHDT and CDR2 is FYEKMQ (reference sequence). V was pared by 5 bases and J by 6 bases, with 21 bases between. There are 16 residues in the CDR3. The CDR3 bases are TGTGCCAGCAGCCATCTAGGAAGATTACTCGAGGATACGCAGTATTTT. Its protein product is CASSHLGRLLEDTQYF.

This rearrangement joins TRBV18 to TRBJ2-5; D is possibly TRBD2 (6 bases). The V gene's germline CDR1 is KGHSH and CDR2 LQKENI. The CDR3 sequence is 16 residues long. V lost 0 bases, J lost 5 bases, and 16 bases lay in between. The CDR3 nucleotides read TGTGCCAGCTCACCACCAGTACGGGCCGGGGGTGAGACCCAGTACTTC. Translating gives CASSPPVRAGGETQYF.

This clone was seen many times. The chain recombines TRBV29-1 with TRBJ2-7, with 8 bases aligning to TRBD1. The CDR3 spans 14 residues. The trim removed 0 bases at V and 5 bases at J, leaving 6 bases unmatched. From germline, CDR1 is SQVTM and CDR2 ANQGSEA. The CDR3 spells CSVEDTGTGNEQYF. Written as DNA, the CDR3 is TGCAGCGTTGAAGATACCGGGACAGGTAACGAGCAGTACTTC.

The V and J genes are TRBV15 and TRBJ2-7; 10 nucleotides align to TRBD2. The CDR3 is 16 residues long. The junction had 3 bases not matched to a gene; V was cut back by 1 base and J by 0 bases. The germline gives CDR1 LNHNV, CDR2 YYDKDF (reference sequence). The CDR3 DNA follows: TGTGCCACCAGCAGAGGTAGCGGGGGGAGCTCCTACGAGCAGTACTTC. Translating it yields CATSRGSGGSSYEQYF.

The chain has TRBV3-1 (or the pseudogene TRBV3-2) and TRBJ2-4; TRBD2 aligns across 13 bases. Looked up from germline, CDR1 is LGHDT and CDR2 is YNNKEL (reference sequence). V lost 0 bases and J lost 11; bases outside the gene matches: 4. This CDR3 comprises 15 residues. CDR3 amino acids: CASSQDLLAGGFQYF. In DNA, the CDR3 is TGTGCCAGCAGCCAAGATTTACTAGCGGGGGGGTTTCAGTACTTC.

This clone appeared a few times. J is TRBJ2-2 and V is TRBV7-6; possibly TRBD1 for D (5 bases). Per germline, CDR1 SGHVS and CDR2 FNYEAQ. The V gene lost 1 base and the J gene lost 6 bases, with 9 bases spanning the gap. This CDR3 comprises 14 residues. In nucleotides, the CDR3 is TGTGCCAGCAGCTTAGAGCCACAGGCCGGGGAGCTGTTTTTT. Protein product: CASSLEPQAGELFF.

This sequence joins TRBV4-2 and TRBJ2-5, with 10 positions matching TRBD2. CDR1 is LGHNA and CDR2 is YNFKEQ in the germline V gene. J lost 4 bases, V lost 4 bases, and 12 bases had no gene match. The CDR3 length is 17 residues. CDR3 in amino acids: CASSPTSGLAVGETQYF. The CDR3 DNA follows: TGTGCCAGCAGCCCAACATCAGGACTAGCGGTAGGAGAGACCCAGTACTTC.